This T cell receptor beta chain was sequenced in a study of T-cell reconstitution after alpha-beta-depleted transplantation in children. As to this clonotype: The antigen is not known.

It was with unique molecular identifiers that the TCRbeta library was prepared. TCRdb reprocessed the PCR reads via MiXCR and lists one record per CDR3 protein. The sample contains 480,000 or so distinct CDR3 sequences, 10% of which appear only once. V shed 2 bases and J 2 bases; nucleotides not matched to a gene: 4. CDR1 DFQATT and CDR2 SNEGSKA come from the germline V gene (reference sequence). The CDR3 is 14 amino acids. The study, taken as a whole, reports: There were some patients whose high TCRbeta diversity at day 60 came from surviving recipient T cells and thymic progenitors. One year post-transplant, T-cell counts and diversity were largely derived from T cells produced anew.

This clonotype originated in a child aged 2-15 years with inherited bone marrow failure, due to receive a stem cell transplant. This chain links TRBV20-1 with TRBJ2-3; TRBD2 matches at 7 bases. Specimen: PBMCs, collected before TCRalphabeta/CD19-depleted stem cell transplant. Here the CDR3 reads CSARKGGSTDTQYF. CDR3 nucleotides: TGCAGTGCTAGAAAGGGAGGGTCCACAGATACGCAGTATTTT.